The rows below give T cell receptor beta chains drawn from one sample of a study of T cell responses to AZD1222 COVID-19 vaccine. The data were produced by immunoSEQ multiplex PCR, yet TCRdb's version contains in-frame clones alone and is incomplete. Of some 140,000 clones listed, around 89% are singletons. The specimen comprised peripheral blood, sampled 28 days after the second AZD1222 dose. The receptors derive from an adult who received the AZD1222 COVID-19 vaccine. CDR3s include the opening cysteine and the closing phenylalanine or tryptophan. The order of the fields is V gene, D gene, clone size, J gene, CDR3 DNA, CDR3 protein. The D gene is left open where the match is weak. Some rows mark clone size as missing; the rest say once, few, many or name a class of expanded clone.

TRBV12-5	TRBD1	-	TRBJ2-1	TGTGCTAGTGGTTTGGTACTAGGGACAGGGGACAATGAGCAGTTCTTC	CASGLVLGTGDNEQFF
TRBV5-8	-	-	TRBJ1-5	TGTGCCAGCAGTTGGATGGGTGACAATCGGCCCCAGCATTTT	CASSWMGDNRPQHF
TRBV6-5	TRBD1	-	TRBJ1-6	TGTGCCAGCAACTTCGGACAGGGAGATTCACCCCTCCACTTT	CASNFGQGDSPLHF
TRBV18	TRBD2	-	TRBJ2-1	TGTGCCAGCTCACCACTGGCGGGACTAGATAACAATGAGCAGTTCTTC	CASSPLAGLDNNEQFF
TRBV27	TRBD1	-	TRBJ2-7	TGTGCCAGCAGTCCACAGGGGGCGCAACATAACGAGCAGTACTTC	CASSPQGAQHNEQYF
TRBV5-4	TRBD2	-	TRBJ2-1	TGTGCCAGCAGCTTTGTTGGGACTAGCGTCCCTGAGCAGTTCTTC	CASSFVGTSVPEQFF
TRBV11-2	-	-	TRBJ2-5	TGTGCCAGCAGCTTAGGGCCCCGCCCCACCCTGCGGACCCAGTACTTC	CASSLGPRPTLRTQYF
TRBV27	-	once	TRBJ2-5	TGTGCCAGCCCTAGAAAGACCCAGTACTTC	CASPRKTQYF
TRBV18	TRBD2	-	TRBJ2-1	TGTGCCAGCTCACCTCGACTAGCGGGGGATGAGGGTGAGCAGTTCTTC	CASSPRLAGDEGEQFF
TRBV6-5	TRBD1	-	TRBJ1-3	TGTGCCAGCAGTTTGGGACAGGGGGCGGATGGAAACACCATATATTTT	CASSLGQGADGNTIYF
TRBV5-1	-	-	TRBJ1-2	TGCGCCAGCAGCTTGGGGCCCCCGGCAGGGGAAGTTAGCGGCTACACCTTC	CASSLGPPAGEVSGYTF
TRBV19	-	-	TRBJ1-5	TGTGCCAGTAGTTATCGGGGGGATAGCAATCAGCCCCAGCATTTT	CASSYRGDSNQPQHF
TRBV30	-	-	TRBJ1-1	TGTGCCTCCCTGGGACTCATGAACACTGAAGCTTTCTTT	CASLGLMNTEAFF
TRBV18	TRBD1	few	TRBJ1-2	TGTGCCAGCTCTCCAGGGGGCGCGGACTATGGCTACACCTTC	CASSPGGADYGYTF
TRBV9	TRBD2	-	TRBJ2-5	TGTGCCAGCAGCGTAGCGGCTAGCGGGGGGGAGACCCAGTACTTC	CASSVAASGGETQYF
TRBV7-2	TRBD2	-	TRBJ2-3	TGTGCCAGCAGCTTGGCTAGCGGGGCGGGAGATACGCAGTATTTT	CASSLASGAGDTQYF
TRBV19	-	-	TRBJ1-6	TGTGCCAGTAGTCTCGGTTTGTTTCTCCACTTT	CASSLGLFLHF
TRBV4-2	-	-	TRBJ1-2	TGTGCCAGCAGCCAAGATGCAGGGCGTGGATATGGCTACACCTTC	CASSQDAGRGYGYTF
TRBV12-5	TRBD2	-	TRBJ2-3	TGTGCTAGTGGTCCCGGGACTAGCGGGGTGGATACGCAGTATTTT	CASGPGTSGVDTQYF
TRBV29-1	-	-	TRBJ1-2	TGCAGCGCAGGGGACCTCTATGGCTACACCTTC	CSAGDLYGYTF
TRBV6-5	-	once	TRBJ1-5	TGTGCCAGCAGTTACTCGGTGAATAGCAATCAGCCCCAGCATTTT	CASSYSVNSNQPQHF
TRBV6-5	-	-	TRBJ1-1	TGTGCCAGCAGTTACTCAGGCTACACTGAAGCTTTCTTT	CASSYSGYTEAFF
TRBV10-1	TRBD1	-	TRBJ1-5	TGCGCCAGCAGTGCGGGGACAGGCGACAATCAGCCCCAGCATTTT	CASSAGTGDNQPQHF
TRBV15	TRBD2	-	TRBJ2-5	TGTGCCACCAGCAGAGGGGGAACTAGCGGGGGAAACCAAGAGACCCAGTACTTC	CATSRGGTSGGNQETQYF
TRBV10-3	-	-	TRBJ1-2	TGTGCCATCAGTTATGGACAAGTCTATGGCTACACCTTC	CAISYGQVYGYTF
TRBV6-5	-	-	TRBJ1-1	TGTGCCAGCAGTTACTCGGGATTGCCAATGAACACTGAAGCTTTCTTT	CASSYSGLPMNTEAFF
TRBV29-1	-	-	TRBJ1-1	TGCAGCGTCCTGGGGGAAACGAACACTGAAGCTTTCTTT	CSVLGETNTEAFF
TRBV5-4	-	-	TRBJ1-2	TGTGCCAGCAGCCGAGTCGGCCCATCCTATGGCTACACCTTC	CASSRVGPSYGYTF
TRBV19	TRBD2	-	TRBJ2-7	TGTGCCAGTAGTATACGGAGCGGGAGCAACTACGAGCAGTACTTC	CASSIRSGSNYEQYF
TRBV29-1	TRBD2	-	TRBJ2-5	TGCAGCGTTGAGATAGCGGGGGCAGAGACCCAGTACTTC	CSVEIAGAETQYF
TRBV18	-	-	TRBJ1-5	TGTGCCAGCTCACCACCGCATGGGGGGCAGCCCCAGCATTTT	CASSPPHGGQPQHF